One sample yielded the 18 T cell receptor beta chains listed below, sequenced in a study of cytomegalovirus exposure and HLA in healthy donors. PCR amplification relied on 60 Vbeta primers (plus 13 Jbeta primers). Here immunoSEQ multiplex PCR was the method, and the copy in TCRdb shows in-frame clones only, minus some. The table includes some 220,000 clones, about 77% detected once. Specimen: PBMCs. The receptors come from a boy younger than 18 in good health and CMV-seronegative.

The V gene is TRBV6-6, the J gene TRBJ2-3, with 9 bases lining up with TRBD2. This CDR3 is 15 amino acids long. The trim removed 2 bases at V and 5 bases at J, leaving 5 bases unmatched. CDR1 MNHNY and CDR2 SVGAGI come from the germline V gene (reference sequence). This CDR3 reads CASSYAGREGDTQYF. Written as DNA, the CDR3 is TGTGCCAGCAGTTACGCTGGGCGGGAGGGAGATACGCAGTATTTT.

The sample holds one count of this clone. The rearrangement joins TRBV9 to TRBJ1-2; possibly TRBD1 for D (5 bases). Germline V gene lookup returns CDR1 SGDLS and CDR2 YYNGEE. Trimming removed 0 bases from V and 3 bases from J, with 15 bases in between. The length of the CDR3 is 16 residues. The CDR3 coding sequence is TGTGCCAGCAGCGTAGGGGGGGGGAGGACGGACTATGGCTACACCTTC. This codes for CASSVGGGRTDYGYTF.

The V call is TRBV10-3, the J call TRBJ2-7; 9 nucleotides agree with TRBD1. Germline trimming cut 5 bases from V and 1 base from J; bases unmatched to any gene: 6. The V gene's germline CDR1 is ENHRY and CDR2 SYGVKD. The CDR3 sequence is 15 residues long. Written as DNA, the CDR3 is TGTGCCATCAGTCCAACAGGGGGCGCTTCCTACGAGCAGTACTTC. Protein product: CAISPTGGASYEQYF.

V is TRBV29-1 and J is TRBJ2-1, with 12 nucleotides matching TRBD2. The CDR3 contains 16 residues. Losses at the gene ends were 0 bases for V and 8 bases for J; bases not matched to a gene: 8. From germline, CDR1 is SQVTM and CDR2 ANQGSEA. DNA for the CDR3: TGCAGCGTTGAAGACGAACTAGCGGGAGGTGCTGATGAGCAGTTCTTC. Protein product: CSVEDELAGGADEQFF.

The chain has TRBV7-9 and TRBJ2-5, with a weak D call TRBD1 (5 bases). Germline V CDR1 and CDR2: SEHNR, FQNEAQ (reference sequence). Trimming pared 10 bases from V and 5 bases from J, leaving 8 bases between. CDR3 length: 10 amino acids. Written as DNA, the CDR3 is TGTGCCATCAACAGGGAGACCCAGTACTTC. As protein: CAINRETQYF.

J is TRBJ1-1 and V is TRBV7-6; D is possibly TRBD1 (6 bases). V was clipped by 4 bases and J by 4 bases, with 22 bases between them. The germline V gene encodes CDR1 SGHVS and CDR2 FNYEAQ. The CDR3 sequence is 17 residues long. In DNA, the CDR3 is TGTGCCAGCAGCTCGCATAGCCCACAGGGAAGAGGCACTGAAGCTTTCTTT. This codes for CASSSHSPQGRGTEAFF.

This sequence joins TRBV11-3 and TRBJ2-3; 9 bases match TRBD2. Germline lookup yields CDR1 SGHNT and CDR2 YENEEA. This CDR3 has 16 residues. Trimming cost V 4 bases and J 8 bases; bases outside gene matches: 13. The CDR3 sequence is CASSWFKGLAYGTQYF. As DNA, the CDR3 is TGTGCCAGCAGCTGGTTTAAGGGACTAGCCTATGGTACGCAGTATTTT.

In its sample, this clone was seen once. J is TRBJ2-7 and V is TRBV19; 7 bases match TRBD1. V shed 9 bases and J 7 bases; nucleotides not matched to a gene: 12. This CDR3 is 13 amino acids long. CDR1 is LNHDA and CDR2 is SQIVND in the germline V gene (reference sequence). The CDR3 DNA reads TGTGCCAGCCACCGGGACAGCCCGGGTGAGCAGTACTTC. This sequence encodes CASHRDSPGEQYF.

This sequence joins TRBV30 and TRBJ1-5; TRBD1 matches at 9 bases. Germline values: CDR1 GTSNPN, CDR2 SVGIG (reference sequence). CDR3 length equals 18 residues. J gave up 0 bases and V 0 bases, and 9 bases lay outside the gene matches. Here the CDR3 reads CAWSVLTGGVSSNQPQHF. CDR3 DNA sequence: TGTGCCTGGAGTGTACTGACAGGGGGGGTTTCTAGCAATCAGCCCCAGCATTTT.

In nucleotides, the CDR3 is TGTGCCTGGAAAGGGGGCTATGGCTACACCTTC. It is translated as CAWKGGYGYTF. V and J are TRBV30 and TRBJ1-2; weak D call: TRBD1 (6 bases). CDR3 length equals 11 residues. CDR1 is GTSNPN and CDR2 is SVGIG in the germline V gene (reference sequence). V was clipped by 4 bases and J by 4 bases, with 7 bases between them.

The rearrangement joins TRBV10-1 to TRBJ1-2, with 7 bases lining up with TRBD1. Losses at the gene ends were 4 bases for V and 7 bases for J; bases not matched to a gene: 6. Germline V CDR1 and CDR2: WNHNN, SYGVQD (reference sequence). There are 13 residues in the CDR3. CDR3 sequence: CASSADRVGGYTF. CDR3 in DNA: TGCGCCAGCAGTGCTGACAGGGTTGGTGGCTACACCTTC.

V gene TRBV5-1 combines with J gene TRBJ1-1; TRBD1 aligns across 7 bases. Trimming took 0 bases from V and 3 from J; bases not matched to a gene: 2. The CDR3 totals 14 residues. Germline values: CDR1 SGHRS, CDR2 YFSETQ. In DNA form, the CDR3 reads TGCGCCAGCAGCTTGGGCACAGGGGACACTGAAGCTTTCTTT. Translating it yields CASSLGTGDTEAFF.

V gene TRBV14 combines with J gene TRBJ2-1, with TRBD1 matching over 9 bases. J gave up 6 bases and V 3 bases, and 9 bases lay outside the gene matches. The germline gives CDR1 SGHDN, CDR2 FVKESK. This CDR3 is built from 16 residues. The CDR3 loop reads CASSHFPGTGINEQFF. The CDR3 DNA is TGTGCCAGCAGCCATTTTCCCGGGACAGGGATCAATGAGCAGTTCTTC.

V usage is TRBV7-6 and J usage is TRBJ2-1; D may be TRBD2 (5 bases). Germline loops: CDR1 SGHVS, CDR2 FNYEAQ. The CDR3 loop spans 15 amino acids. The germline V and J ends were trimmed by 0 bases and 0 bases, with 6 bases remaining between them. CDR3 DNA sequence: TGTGCCAGCAGCTTAGCTCGGGGCTCCTACAATGAGCAGTTCTTC. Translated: CASSLARGSYNEQFF.

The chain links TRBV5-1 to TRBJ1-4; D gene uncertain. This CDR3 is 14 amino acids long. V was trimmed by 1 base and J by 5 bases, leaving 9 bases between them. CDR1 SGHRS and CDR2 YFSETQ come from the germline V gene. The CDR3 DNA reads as TGCGCCAGCAGCTTGTCGGCAGCGAATGAAAAACTGTTTTTT. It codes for CASSLSAANEKLFF.

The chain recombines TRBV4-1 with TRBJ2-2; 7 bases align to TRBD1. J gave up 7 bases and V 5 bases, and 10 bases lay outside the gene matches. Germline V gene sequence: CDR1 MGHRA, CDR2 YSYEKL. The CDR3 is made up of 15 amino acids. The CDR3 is CASSVRDRDGGELFF. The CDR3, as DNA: TGCGCCAGCAGCGTCAGAGACAGGGACGGCGGGGAGCTGTTTTTT.

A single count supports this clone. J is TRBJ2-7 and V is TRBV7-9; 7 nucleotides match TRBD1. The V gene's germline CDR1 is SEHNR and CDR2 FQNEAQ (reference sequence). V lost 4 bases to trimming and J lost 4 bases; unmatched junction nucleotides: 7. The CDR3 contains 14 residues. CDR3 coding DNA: TGTGCCAGCAGCTCAAAGGGGGCGCCGTACGAGCAGTACTTC. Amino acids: CASSSKGAPYEQYF.

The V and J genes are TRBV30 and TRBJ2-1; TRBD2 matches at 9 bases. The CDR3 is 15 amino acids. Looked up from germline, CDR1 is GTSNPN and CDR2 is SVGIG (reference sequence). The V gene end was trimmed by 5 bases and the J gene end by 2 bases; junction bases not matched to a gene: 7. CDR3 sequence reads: CAWDSGSTAYNEQFF. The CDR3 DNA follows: TGTGCCTGGGATAGCGGGAGCACCGCCTACAATGAGCAGTTCTTC. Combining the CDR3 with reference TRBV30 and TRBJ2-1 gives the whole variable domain SQTIHQWPATLVQPVGSPLSLECTVEGTSNPNLYWYRQAAGRGLQLLFYSVGIGQISSEVPQNLSASRPQDRQFILSSKKLLLSDSGFYLCAWDSGSTAYNEQFFGPGTRLTVL.